This T cell receptor beta chain was found in a study of regulatory T cells in long-lasting Graves disease. This clonotype has only a few counts. Its antigen remains unknown. General study findings and limits: TRBV28 was favored in persistent disease, as were TRBJ1-2 and TRBJ2-5. Persistent patients had more shared public clonotypes (around 2,800) than new patients (about 870).

The time point: newly diagnosed GD, antithyroid drugs for less than 3 months. From PBMCs, RNA was extracted and then used to make the TCR library. Arm-PCR of CDR3 regions with iRepertoire HTBI primers generated TCR beta libraries. Via MiXCR, TCRdb re-called the multiplex PCR reads, giving one row per CDR3 protein. The table has about 460,000 distinct CDR3 sequences, 14% seen once; the top ten hold about a sixth. V lost 2 bases, J lost 7 bases, and 12 bases lay in between. This CDR3 has 14 amino acids. The germline V gene encodes CDR1 MNHEY and CDR2 SVGAGI. Separately, the same data were catalogued under a study of T cells in Graves' hyperthyroidism and ophthalmopathy. In that study: Also found in blood were most expanded thyroid clonotypes above 0.001.

The material sequenced was peripheral blood mononuclear cells (PBMCs), taken at new diagnosis, from a patient treated with antithyroid drugs. The genes are TRBV6-5 and TRBJ2-1, with a possible D match to TRBD1 (6 bases). This sequence originates from a woman between 45 and 60 years old with Graves disease. The chain's CDR3 is CASSYAQGRNEQFF. DNA of the CDR3: TGTGCCAGCAGTTACGCGCAGGGGCGGAATGAGCAGTTCTTC.